The source of this T cell receptor beta chain is a study of glioma-infiltrating T cells. Findings of the study overall: Tissue and blood shared very few CDR3 sequences.

Using RNA template, CDR3s of TCR alpha and beta were amplified with iRepertoire arm-PCR. MiXCR, run by TCRdb on the multiplex PCR reads, gives a single entry per CDR3 protein. The sample lists around 170,000 distinct CDR3 sequences; about 47% were seen once. In the case of this clonotype: Its antigen is undetermined.

The sequence derives from a human donor with low-grade glioma or glioblastoma, undergoing nonglioma brain surgery, or in good health (not recorded which). Input material: glioma tissue, nonneoplastic brain tissue, or PBMCs (not recorded which).

CDR3 DNA sequence: TGCAGCGCTCGGGACACGCCTGGAAACACCATATATTTT. The encoded protein is CSARDTPGNTIYF. The V gene is TRBV29-1, the J gene TRBJ1-3; D possibly corresponds to TRBD1 (6 bases). V was shortened by 7 bases and J by 2 bases, with 12 bases between the two germline ends. The CDR3 is made up of 13 amino acids. The germline CDR1 and CDR2 sequences are SQVTM and ANQGSEA.